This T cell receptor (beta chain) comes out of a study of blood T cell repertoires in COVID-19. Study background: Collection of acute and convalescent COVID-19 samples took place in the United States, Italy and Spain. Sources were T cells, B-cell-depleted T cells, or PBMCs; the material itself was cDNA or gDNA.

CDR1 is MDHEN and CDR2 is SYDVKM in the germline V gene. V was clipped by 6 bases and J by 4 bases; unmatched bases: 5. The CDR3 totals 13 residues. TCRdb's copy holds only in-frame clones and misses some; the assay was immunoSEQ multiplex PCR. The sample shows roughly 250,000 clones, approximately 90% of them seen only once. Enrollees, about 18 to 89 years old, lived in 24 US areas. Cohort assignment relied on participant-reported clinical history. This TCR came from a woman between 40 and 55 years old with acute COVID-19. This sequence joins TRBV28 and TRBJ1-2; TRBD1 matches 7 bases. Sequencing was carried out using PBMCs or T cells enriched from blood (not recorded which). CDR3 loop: CASSTGVPYGYTF. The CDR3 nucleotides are TGTGCCAGCAGCACAGGGGTTCCCTATGGCTACACCTTC.